The present TCR beta chain was sequenced within a study of spatial heterogeneity in lung cancer. In the study overall: The study consistently detected more beta-chain than alpha-chain sequences. The mean occurrence of each unique TCR and UMI combination in raw reads exceeded eight.

Concerning this clonotype itself: With the library built for alpha chains, this beta chain is off target and its frequency is not meaningful.

Carried by each TCR cDNA molecule was a unique molecular identifier. In TCRdb, the 5' RACE reads were re-called with MiXCR into one record per CDR3 protein. The data contain 450 to 500 distinct CDR3 sequences, approximately 40% of them singletons. V was clipped by 3 bases and J by 1 base; unmatched bases: 6. The CDR3 totals 14 residues. Germline CDR1 reads DFQATT; CDR2 reads SNEGSKA (reference sequence). Described time point: sample taken at primary tumor resection. Unsorted whole RNA samples from tumor, nontumor lung or frozen PBMC were sequenced. Donors were roughly 72 untreated early-stage non-small cell lung cancer patients.

This chain connects TRBV20-1 to TRBJ2-7; 7 nucleotides align to TRBD1. The TCR originated in a male donor with early-stage non-small cell lung cancer. The specimen comprised PBMCs, sampled at surgery. The CDR3 nucleotides are TGCAGTGCTAGGGGACAGACAGGGTCCTACGAGCAGTACTTC. Amino acids: CSARGQTGSYEQYF.